One sample yielded the 3 T cell receptor beta chains listed below, sequenced in a study of T cell changes during pregnancy in multiple sclerosis. The repertoire was sequenced with immunoSEQ multiplex PCR; TCRdb's copy has only in-frame clones and lacks some. The table has about 100,000 clones, more than 80% seen once; the top ten hold around 1.2%. Sample: peripheral blood, taken in the second trimester of pregnancy. These receptor sequences come from a female donor with multiple sclerosis, enrolled in a pregnancy study.

CDR3 region: CASRLAGGTSSYNEQFF. DNA of the CDR3: TGTGCCAGCAGGCTAGCGGGAGGGACATCATCCTACAATGAGCAGTTCTTC. The gene calls are TRBV11-2 and TRBJ2-1, with TRBD2 matching 12 bases. With V trimmed by 6 bases and J by 1 base, 7 bases remained unmatched. Germline V gene lookup returns CDR1 SGHAT and CDR2 FQNNGV. This CDR3 is 17 amino acids long.

This clone has only a few counts. In DNA form, the CDR3 reads TGTGCCAGCAGTCTTAGCTCCTACGAGCAGTACTTC. Translating gives CASSLSSYEQYF. The rearrangement links TRBV28 to TRBJ2-7; D ambiguous. The CDR3 length is 12 residues. Germline assignment: CDR1 MDHEN and CDR2 SYDVKM. The V and J ends lost 5 bases and 0 bases respectively, with 5 bases between them. The full variable domain, rest sourced from reference TRBV28 and TRBJ2-7, is DVKVTQSSRYLVKRTGEKVFLECVQDMDHENMFWYRQDPGLGLRLIYFSYDVKMKEKGDIPEGYSVSREKKERFSLILESASTNQTSMYLCASSLSSYEQYFGPGTRLTVT.

This chain uses TRBV5-1 with TRBJ1-2; D is unclear. The germline V gene has CDR1 SGHRS and CDR2 YFSETQ. V lost 0 bases to trimming and J lost 3 bases, with 6 bases between them. CDR3 length: 13 residues. The CDR3 is CASSLDSYYGYTF. For the CDR3, the DNA is TGCGCCAGCAGCTTGGATTCCTACTATGGCTACACCTTC. Combining the CDR3 with reference TRBV5-1 and TRBJ1-2 gives the whole variable domain KAGVTQTPRYLIKTRGQQVTLSCSPISGHRSVSWYQQTPGQGLQFLFEYFSETQRNKGNFPGRFSGRQFSNSRSEMNVSTLELGDSALYLCASSLDSYYGYTFGSGTRLTVV.